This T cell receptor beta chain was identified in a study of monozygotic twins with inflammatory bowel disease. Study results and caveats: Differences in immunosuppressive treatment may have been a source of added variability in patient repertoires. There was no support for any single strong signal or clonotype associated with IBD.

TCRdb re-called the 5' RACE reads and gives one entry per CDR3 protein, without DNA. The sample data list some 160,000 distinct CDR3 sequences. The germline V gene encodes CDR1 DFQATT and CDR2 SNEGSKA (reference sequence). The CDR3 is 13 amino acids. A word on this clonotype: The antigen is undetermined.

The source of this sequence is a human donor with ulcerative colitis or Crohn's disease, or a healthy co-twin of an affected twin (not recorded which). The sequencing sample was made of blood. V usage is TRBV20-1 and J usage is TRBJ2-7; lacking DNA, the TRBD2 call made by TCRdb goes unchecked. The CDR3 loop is CSATAGEPYEQYF.